This T cell receptor (beta chain) appears in the sequencing data of a study of long-term antiretroviral therapy in people with HIV. Findings and limits, study-wide: Against controls, HIV repertoires showed narrower ranges of CDR3 length.

Of note for this clone: Antigen specificity is unknown.

Sequencing used immunoSEQ v3.0 at survey level. Sequencing was performed with immunoSEQ multiplex PCR; in TCRdb, only in-frame clones are kept and a portion is missing. This table holds just under 20,000 clones, over 80% found once. Unmatched junction bases numbered 7, after V lost 7 bases and J lost 1 base. The CDR3 is made up of 14 amino acids. Germline loops: CDR1 ENHRY, CDR2 SYGVKD. This sample comprised unsorted PBMCs, obtained 2.1 years after starting antiretroviral therapy. The rearrangement uses TRBV10-3 and TRBJ2-7; 7 nucleotides match TRBD1. The clonotype was recovered from a young man with HIV. DNA of the CDR3: TGTGCCATCACCGCTGGGACAGCTTCCTACGAGCAGTACTTC. Encoded protein: CAITAGTASYEQYF.